This is a list of T cell receptor beta chains from one sample in a study of T cell responses to AZD1222 COVID-19 vaccine. Using immunoSEQ multiplex PCR, the repertoire was profiled, and TCRdb retains in-frame clones only, with some absent. This sample has some 150,000 clones, with approximately 89% found just once. The source material was peripheral blood, sampled 28 days after the second AZD1222 dose. These receptors came from an adult who received the AZD1222 COVID-19 vaccine. CDR3s include the opening cysteine and the closing phenylalanine or tryptophan. The D gene is left open where the match is weak. Rows give clone size only sometimes, using once, few, many, or a class for an expanded clone.

CDR3 DNA: TGTGCCAGCAGCTTAGATCAAGGCGGGACGAGAGCCAAAAACATTCAGTACTTC
CDR3 protein: CASSLDQGGTRAKNIQYF
J gene: TRBJ2-4
clone size: NA
D gene: NA
V gene: TRBV11-3

CDR3 DNA: TGCGCCAGCAGACCGAAATCCGGGAGGGCCTACGAGCAGTACTTC
CDR3 protein: CASRPKSGRAYEQYF
J gene: TRBJ2-7
clone size: NA
D gene: TRBD2
V gene: TRBV10-1

CDR3 DNA: TGTGCCAGCAGTTACTCCAGGGGAGAAGGCTATGGCTACACCTTC
CDR3 protein: CASSYSRGEGYGYTF
J gene: TRBJ1-2
clone size: NA
D gene: NA
V gene: TRBV6-5

CDR3 DNA: TGCGCCAGCAGCCCCGGACAGGGGGTATCACCCCTCCACTTT
CDR3 protein: CASSPGQGVSPLHF
J gene: TRBJ1-6
clone size: NA
D gene: TRBD1
V gene: TRBV5-1

CDR3 DNA: TGCGCCAGCAGCCAAGATACCCTTAACTATGGCTACACCTTC
CDR3 protein: CASSQDTLNYGYTF
J gene: TRBJ1-2
clone size: NA
D gene: NA
V gene: TRBV4-3

CDR3 DNA: TGTGCCAGCAGCTTAAAAGGGACTAGCGGAAGGAATGAGCAGTTCTTC
CDR3 protein: CASSLKGTSGRNEQFF
J gene: TRBJ2-1
clone size: NA
D gene: TRBD2
V gene: TRBV7-3

CDR3 DNA: TGTGCCAGCAGCTTTACTGTCACTGAAGCTTTCTTT
CDR3 protein: CASSFTVTEAFF
J gene: TRBJ1-1
clone size: NA
D gene: NA
V gene: TRBV5-5

CDR3 DNA: TGTGCCTGGAGTGTAGGTGAGGTCCCTGGGGCCAACGTCCTGACTTTC
CDR3 protein: CAWSVGEVPGANVLTF
J gene: TRBJ2-6
clone size: NA
D gene: NA
V gene: TRBV30

CDR3 DNA: TGTGCCAGTGGTAGGACTAGCGGATCCTACGAGCAGTACTTC
CDR3 protein: CASGRTSGSYEQYF
J gene: TRBJ2-7
clone size: NA
D gene: TRBD2
V gene: TRBV18

CDR3 DNA: TGTGCCAGCAGCCAAGATATACCTTCGGACACTGAAGCTTTCTTT
CDR3 protein: CASSQDIPSDTEAFF
J gene: TRBJ1-1
clone size: few
D gene: NA
V gene: TRBV4-2

CDR3 DNA: TGTGCCTGGAGTCCGACATTCCGCTATGGCTACACCTTC
CDR3 protein: CAWSPTFRYGYTF
J gene: TRBJ1-2
clone size: NA
D gene: NA
V gene: TRBV30

CDR3 DNA: TGTGCCAGCAGTGAGGGCAGGGCCAACTCCTACGAGCAGTACTTC
CDR3 protein: CASSEGRANSYEQYF
J gene: TRBJ2-7
clone size: NA
D gene: NA
V gene: TRBV6-1

CDR3 DNA: TGTGCCAGTAGTAGGGCAGACACTGAAGCTTTCTTT
CDR3 protein: CASSRADTEAFF
J gene: TRBJ1-1
clone size: NA
D gene: NA
V gene: TRBV19

CDR3 DNA: TGTGCCAGCAGCCCCGACTTTCAACAGGGATCGAACACCGGGGAGCTGTTTTTT
CDR3 protein: CASSPDFQQGSNTGELFF
J gene: TRBJ2-2
clone size: NA
D gene: NA
V gene: TRBV4-2

CDR3 DNA: TGTGCCAGCAGTACTGCCGTACAGGTGCCGCCGTACGAGCAGTACTTC
CDR3 protein: CASSTAVQVPPYEQYF
J gene: TRBJ2-7
clone size: NA
D gene: NA
V gene: TRBV28

CDR3 DNA: TGTGCCAGCAGTGAAAGGGGGGCTGGTGGCTACACCTTC
CDR3 protein: CASSERGAGGYTF
J gene: TRBJ1-2
clone size: NA
D gene: NA
V gene: TRBV2

CDR3 DNA: TGTGCCAGCAGTGAATTCAGGGCTGGGGACACTGAAGCTTTCTTT
CDR3 protein: CASSEFRAGDTEAFF
J gene: TRBJ1-1
clone size: NA
D gene: NA
V gene: TRBV2

CDR3 DNA: TGTGCCACCGCAGCGGGCACTGAAGCTTTCTTT
CDR3 protein: CATAAGTEAFF
J gene: TRBJ1-1
clone size: NA
D gene: NA
V gene: TRBV19

CDR3 DNA: TGTGCCAGCAGTCCCCGGACTAGCGGGAGAGGTAATGAGCAGTTCTTC
CDR3 protein: CASSPRTSGRGNEQFF
J gene: TRBJ2-1
clone size: NA
D gene: TRBD2
V gene: TRBV27

CDR3 DNA: TGTGCCACCAATCGACAGGATCCGAGCACAGATACGCAGTATTTT
CDR3 protein: CATNRQDPSTDTQYF
J gene: TRBJ2-3
clone size: NA
D gene: NA
V gene: TRBV5-5

CDR3 DNA: TGTGCCACCACGACCCCAGGGCGGGCGAACACTGAAGCTTTCTTT
CDR3 protein: CATTTPGRANTEAFF
J gene: TRBJ1-1
clone size: NA
D gene: NA
V gene: TRBV6-5

CDR3 DNA: TGTGCCAGCAGCGTAGGTGATAGCGGGAGCACCGGGGAGCTGTTTTTT
CDR3 protein: CASSVGDSGSTGELFF
J gene: TRBJ2-2
clone size: NA
D gene: TRBD2
V gene: TRBV9

CDR3 DNA: TGCAGCGTTCCGGGGGCGCCCGGAAACACCATATATTTT
CDR3 protein: CSVPGAPGNTIYF
J gene: TRBJ1-3
clone size: NA
D gene: NA
V gene: TRBV29-1

CDR3 DNA: TGTGCCAGCAGTCAACAGGGGAGGAATGAGCAGTTCTTC
CDR3 protein: CASSQQGRNEQFF
J gene: TRBJ2-1
clone size: NA
D gene: NA
V gene: TRBV28

CDR3 DNA: TGTGCCAGCAGCCGTGGGACCAACACTGAAGCTTTCTTT
CDR3 protein: CASSRGTNTEAFF
J gene: TRBJ1-1
clone size: NA
D gene: NA
V gene: TRBV11-3

CDR3 DNA: TGTGCCAGCAACCCGGGACTTCTAACCGGGGAGCTGTTTTTT
CDR3 protein: CASNPGLLTGELFF
J gene: TRBJ2-2
clone size: NA
D gene: NA
V gene: TRBV11-3

CDR3 DNA: TGTGCCAGCAGCTTAGTCGGCCTATCGAACACTGAAGCTTTCTTT
CDR3 protein: CASSLVGLSNTEAFF
J gene: TRBJ1-1
clone size: NA
D gene: NA
V gene: TRBV7-2

CDR3 DNA: TGTGCCATCAGCCCCACCGGGACGAACTACGAGCAGTACTTC
CDR3 protein: CAISPTGTNYEQYF
J gene: TRBJ2-7
clone size: NA
D gene: NA
V gene: TRBV10-3

CDR3 DNA: TGTGCCAGCAGCTTAGGTGAATCTAGCGGGACAGGTACGCAGTATTTT
CDR3 protein: CASSLGESSGTGTQYF
J gene: TRBJ2-3
clone size: NA
D gene: NA
V gene: TRBV11-3

CDR3 DNA: TGTGCCAGCAGCCAAGATTCGGGGGCCTACAATGAGCAGTTCTTC
CDR3 protein: CASSQDSGAYNEQFF
J gene: TRBJ2-1
clone size: NA
D gene: NA
V gene: TRBV9